These T cell receptor beta chains were read from a single sample in a study of blood T cell repertoires in COVID-19. The table came from immunoSEQ multiplex PCR; TCRdb's copy has only in-frame clones and leaves some out. The repertoire holds some 180,000 clones, with about 88% as singletons. The sequenced sample was peripheral blood. The origin of the receptors is a man between 50 and 59 years old who had recovered from COVID-19. Each CDR3 is given with its conserved first and last residue.

j_call v_call cdr3_aa
TRBJ1-3 TRBV3-1/TRBV3-2 CASSQGLHRVSGNTIYF
TRBJ2-3 TRBV9 CASSVALGTDTQYF
TRBJ1-2 TRBV29-1 CSVVSGYGYTF
TRBJ1-1 TRBV6-5 CASSSGAKNTEAFF
TRBJ2-7 TRBV27 CASSFYKGANEQYF
TRBJ2-1 TRBV5-1 CASSLEGQPYNEQFF
TRBJ2-1 TRBV27 CASSDTGYNEQFF
TRBJ1-1 TRBV5-4 CASSRAQRIDEAFF
TRBJ2-3 TRBV21-1 CASSAEAGLAGVLMRTDTQYF
TRBJ1-5 TRBV6-2/TRBV6-3 CASSLPGKPQHF
TRBJ2-1 TRBV7-9 CASSLGRAGGHEQFF
TRBJ2-7 TRBV11-1 CASSPTGRGVYEQYF
TRBJ2-6 TRBV4-3 CASSRGHAADSGANVLTF
TRBJ2-7 TRBV5-1 CASFKDGVQDEQYF
TRBJ1-5 TRBV19 CASSYGGPGQPQHF
TRBJ1-1 TRBV19 CASSIPGRATEAFF
TRBJ1-4 TRBV9 CASSRTATNEKLFF
TRBJ2-7 TRBV10-3 CAIGQDYEQYF
TRBJ1-1 TRBV14 CASRRKPNTEAFF
TRBJ1-1 TRBV27 CASNNQGRDTEAFF
TRBJ1-2 TRBV5-1 CASTSGLTGGNGYTF
TRBJ2-7 TRBV24-1 CATSDRTGQGVSF
TRBJ2-5 TRBV18 CASSPGAGGLETQYF
TRBJ2-5 TRBV12-3/TRBV12-4 CASSLGRKTQYF
TRBJ1-1 TRBV15 CATSRVRGLMNTEAFF
TRBJ2-7 TRBV28 CASRRKTVPEQYF
TRBJ1-1 TRBV3-1/TRBV3-2 CASSPYGTGDSEAFF
TRBJ2-3 TRBV7-9 CASSFSAGYTDTQYF
TRBJ1-1 TRBV7-9 CASSPPGTEAFF
TRBJ1-1 TRBV6-5 CASILSQLNTEAFF